This paragraph reports one T cell receptor (beta chain). Which antigen it targets is not known. No much larger clone is present one base from it, and per-base qualities are unavailable. In total, approximately 610 healthy bone marrow donors made up the cohort. At the time of sampling, all cohort members were nominally healthy, though unrecorded immune exposures were likely present. The donor was CMV seronegative and was included in the group of about 350 seronegative cohort members. A peripheral blood sample was provided by each donor, and peripheral blood mononuclear cells were used for TCR beta sequencing. The Qiagen DNeasy Blood Extraction Kit was used to extract genomic DNA from the blood cell samples. Libraries were prepared through the immunoSEQ multiplex PCR assay. The multiplex PCR relied on a mix of 60 forward primers for TCR Vbeta segments and 13 reverse primers for TCR Jbeta segments. Amplification of the CDR3 region of rearranged TCR beta genes was performed with a multiplex PCR assay on genomic DNA. The amplified TCR beta libraries were sequenced on the Illumina HiSeq System as 87-base-pair reads. As for how the authors treated the data: Across the 500 to 700 repertoires, a later analysis counted 80 million or so unique TCR beta chains, some 11 million of which were shared by at least two donors. To remove PCR and sequencing errors, raw reads were error-corrected and collapsed into unique sequences using a nearest-neighbor algorithm that merged closely related sequences. Alignment of CDR3 sequences to IMGT reference sequences was used to assign V, D and J gene segments. Each retained sequence needed at least a six-nucleotide match to both a V gene segment and a J gene segment. Rearrangements were classified as productive when the CDR3 lacked stop codons and remained in frame with V and J, and all other rearrangements were classified as non-productive. CDR3 was defined according to IMGT convention as the region running from the second conserved V-encoded cysteine to the conserved J-encoded phenylalanine. The earlier analysis of about 570 of the donors excluded any sequence lacking an unambiguous match to a single V gene segment. An earlier analysis of several hundred of the donors called V segments functional above 56.7% productive rearrangements and segregating when the between-donor standard deviation exceeded 5%. A statistical classification framework was built to diagnose cytomegalovirus status from the catalog of TCR beta chain sequences. A later analysis assigned V and J genes by comparing TCR nucleotide sequences with IMGT/GENE-DB human TR gene sequences. In a later analysis, CDR3 sequences and most-parsimonious VDJ recombination scenarios were assigned using the TCRdist pipeline. In a later analysis, every TCR beta chain was defined by the combination of its CDR3 amino acid sequence and its V-gene family, and reads without a unique V-gene family were dropped. A later analysis removed 550 to 650 highly shared, low-generation-probability nucleotide sequences to deal with suspected cross-contamination and a sequencing artifact. In a later analysis, a clonal expansion index for each public chain was calculated from normalized within-repertoire ranks of inferred template counts. Generation probabilities in a later analysis came from a VDJ recombination model fitted to out-of-frame rearrangements, and those results were checked against IGoR. Hypergeometric tests were used in a later analysis to score TCR-TCR, TCR-HLA and TCR-CMV co-occurrence, with a repertoire-size bias correction applied to the TCR pairs. A later analysis estimated false discovery rates by permuting HLA or CMV assignments 20 times. In a later analysis, co-occurring TCRs were grouped with DBSCAN, and TCRdist sequence similarity was added when clustering was performed within HLA-allele-positive subsets. Repertoires with fewer than 30,000 or more than 120,000 public chains, plus five repertoires with anomalous nucleotide sharing, were excluded from co-occurrence clustering. TCRdb provides this immuneACCESS table in a form limited to in-frame rearrangements. Some clones are lacking; in checked studies, under half of them reflect an unresolved V gene, and why the rest are absent is not known. V and J calls plus clone size are reproduced from that table; the DNA served to infer D and trimming. A total of 100,000 to 150,000 clones appear in this sample, roughly 70% of them only once. 3% to 4.5% of the sample is held by the ten biggest clonotypes.

Its CDR3 holds 14 amino acids, cysteine through phenylalanine. Of the read, only the CDR3 DNA is kept; its 42 bases are in frame from base 1. CDR1 and CDR2 are drawn from the germline V gene: MNHEY, SVGAGI. Trimming removed 0 bases from V and 0 bases from J, leaving 5 bases between the germline ends. These data originate in a study of cytomegalovirus exposure and HLA in healthy donors (dated by TCRdb to about 2017). Regarding the research as a whole: In an earlier analysis of roughly 590 of the donors, 276 Gb of sequence data and 117 million unique TCR beta sequences from 180 million or so T cells were reported. An early release covering more than 500 HLA-typed donors comprised approximately 290 gigabases of sequencing data and approximately 85 million unique TCR sequences. The genetic ancestry cluster associated with self-reported Caucasian donors included about 84% of the approximately 430 genotyped donors. The study aimed to test whether cataloging public T cell receptors could reveal signatures of past pathogen exposure. The T cell repertoires of 666 subjects were profiled by immunosequencing and related to cytomegalovirus serostatus. Besides the first cohort of approximately 710 subjects, a separate validation cohort made up of 120 different subjects was used. To predict cytomegalovirus infection status, the study combined high-throughput TCR immunosequencing, statistical association of individual TCRs with disease status, and machine learning. In a later analysis, previously published TCR beta repertoires from 670 or so donors were re-analyzed and high-resolution HLA genotyping was added so that TCR occurrence patterns could be studied. Rather than drawing on any new phenotypic data, the later analysis identified candidate immune exposures from TCR beta sequences and the way those sequences occurred across donors. An earlier analysis of 587 of the donors applied high-throughput TCR beta sequencing to assess whether each TCR beta V gene segment acted as functional or pseudogenic. Alongside the repertoire data, information on donor age, sex, ethnicity and CMV serostatus was compiled. Genome-wide SNP genotypes for about 60% of the roughly 700 donors were used in a later genetic analysis, which treated that subset as a discovery cohort. All discovery cohort repertoires had been generated on a single sequencing platform. HLA typing covered class I and class II loci at four-digit resolution. The number of donors typed differed by locus, with about 620-630 for A, B, C, DRB1 and DQB1, roughly 520 for DQA1, 600 to 610 for DPA1, and around 450 for DPB1. Roughly five DR-DQ haplotypes were treated as single units for association and clustering because of strong linkage in the cohort. Across approximately 420 genotyped donors of the cohort, an average of roughly 250,000 unique TCR beta nucleotide sequences per donor were sequenced, and around 20% of those sequences were non-productive. What the work shows at the level of the full study, not this receptor alone: In this cohort, only TCR beta chains were sequenced, and detectable features were limited by the absence of alpha or paired-chain data. The sequencing pipeline was judged likely to have produced a cluster of highly shared sequence variants as a technical artifact. Correlated functional status among segregating V segments might be attributable to linkage disequilibrium, but an unknown experimental factor could not be ruled out. Because counts were too low, roughly 17 rarely observed V segments, including chromosome 9 orphons, were left out of the earlier analysis of 500 to 650 of the donors. At a false discovery rate of 0.05, a later analysis linked some 17,000 TCR beta sequences to specific HLA alleles. According to a later analysis, TCR association rates differed among HLA loci, with DRB1 alleles showing the most associated TCRs and HLA-C alleles showing the fewest. Several of the top co-occurrence clusters appeared to be linked to parvovirus B19, influenza, CMV and Epstein-Barr virus, according to a later analysis. In both the original and validation cohorts, the classifier was reported to diagnose cytomegalovirus status with high specificity and sensitivity. A later genetic analysis associated a missense DCLRE1C variant with V-gene and J-gene trimming of TCR beta chains, and an independent cohort replicated the association. Compared with the approximately 710-donor mean, donors in an Asian-associated ancestry cluster had fewer N-insertions in productive TCRs, according to a later genetic analysis. A further reported finding was that TCR beta sequences accurately predicted the HLA-A and HLA-B alleles for most subjects in the first cohort. In the study, about 150 TCR beta chains were listed as associated with cytomegalovirus. Because the 87-base-pair reads could not distinguish some IMGT-functional V segments, including TRBV6-2 and TRBV6-3, those segments were excluded. Most TCR sequences were observed very rarely across donors, whereas some public TCRs were present in many individuals. According to the authors, the approach could potentially be generalized to other disease states and immunological phenotypes. When HLA alleles, especially DR and DQ, strongly co-occurred, attributing TCR associations to individual alleles was difficult. In vitro tests confirmed that a few of the cytomegalovirus-associated TCR beta chains recognize cytomegalovirus antigens. Because HLA typing was missing for some donors at each locus, association tests included only the typed subset. In a later analysis, HLA-associated TCR beta chains were found to be more clonally expanded and to have lower generation probabilities than equally common non-associated chains. According to a later analysis, most CMV-associated TCR beta chains appeared to be HLA-restricted, and the HLA associations seemed to be driven largely by CMV exposure. For the cohort, immune exposure information was limited to CMV serostatus. The presence/absence analyses assumed that sequencing depth was roughly uniform across donors, and that assumption may not be true. Broadly in line with IMGT annotations, most TCR beta V segments showed up in productive rearrangements about 87% or about 30% of the time in an earlier analysis of several hundred of the donors.

This receptor was taken from a man aged 30 to 39 in good health and CMV-seronegative. The V and J segments used are TRBV6-5 and TRBJ1-2, with the D gene uncertain. The specimen was PBMCs. The CDR3 protein sequence reads: CASSYSPANYGYTF. Read as DNA, the sequence is TGTGCCAGCAGTTACTCTCCAGCTAACTATGGCTACACCTTC.